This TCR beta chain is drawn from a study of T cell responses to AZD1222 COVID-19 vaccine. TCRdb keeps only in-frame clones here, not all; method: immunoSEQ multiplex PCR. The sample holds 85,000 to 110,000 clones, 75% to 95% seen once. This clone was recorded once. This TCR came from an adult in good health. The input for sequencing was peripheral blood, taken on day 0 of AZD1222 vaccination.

The CDR3 nucleotides are TGTGCCAGTAGACGGACAGGGGAGGGGGCCAACGTCCTGACTTTC. This codes for CASRRTGEGANVLTF. This chain joins TRBV19 and TRBJ2-6, with 9 positions matching TRBD1. The CDR3 consists of 15 residues. V dropped 6 bases and J dropped 4; count of bases not matched to a gene: 4. Germline CDR1 is LNHDA and CDR2 is SQIVND (reference sequence).